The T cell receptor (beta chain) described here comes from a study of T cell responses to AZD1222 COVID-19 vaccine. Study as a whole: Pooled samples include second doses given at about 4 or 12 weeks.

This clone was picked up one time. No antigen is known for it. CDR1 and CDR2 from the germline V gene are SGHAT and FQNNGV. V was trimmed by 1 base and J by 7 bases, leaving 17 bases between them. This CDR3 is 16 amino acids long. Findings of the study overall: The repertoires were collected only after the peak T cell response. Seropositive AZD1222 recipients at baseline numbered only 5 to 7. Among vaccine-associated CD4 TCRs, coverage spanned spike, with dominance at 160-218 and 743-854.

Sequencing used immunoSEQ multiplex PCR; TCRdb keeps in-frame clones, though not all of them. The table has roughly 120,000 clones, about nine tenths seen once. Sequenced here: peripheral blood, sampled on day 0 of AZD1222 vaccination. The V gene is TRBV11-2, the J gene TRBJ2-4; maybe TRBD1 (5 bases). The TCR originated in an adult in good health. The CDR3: CASSLALGEKGNIQYF. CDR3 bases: TGTGCCAGCAGCTTAGCGCTGGGTGAAAAGGGGAACATTCAGTACTTC.